One sample yielded the 17 T cell receptor beta chains listed below, sequenced in a study of T-cell memory formation after mild COVID-19. Each CDR3 protein is one row after TCRdb ran MiXCR on the 5' RACE reads. This table holds about 160,000 distinct CDR3 sequences, about a third found once. The source material was PBMCs or a T cell subset sorted from them (not recorded which). Receptors originate from an adult woman who had mild COVID-19 (a few samples of this study predate the infection). Cell type and time point are not known.

This chain joins TRBV15 and TRBJ1-6; 8 positions match TRBD1. This CDR3 region has 13 residues. V was pared by 4 bases and J by 9 bases, with 2 bases of the junction left unmatched. Germline CDR1 and CDR2: LNHNV and YYDKDF (reference sequence). Written as DNA, the CDR3 is TGTGCCACCAGCATGGACAGGGTTTCACCCCTCCACTTT. Protein sequence: CATSMDRVSPLHF.

This chain connects TRBV27 to TRBJ1-2; 7 bases map to TRBD1. The trim removed 3 bases at V and 2 bases at J, leaving 3 bases unmatched. CDR3 length: 14 residues. CDR1 MNHEY and CDR2 SMNVEV come from the germline V gene (reference sequence). CDR3 loop: CASSFQTGNYGYTF. CDR3 sequence (DNA): TGTGCCAGCAGTTTCCAGACAGGGAACTATGGCTACACCTTC.

The V and J genes are TRBV5-8 and TRBJ2-6; D not resolved. From germline, CDR1 is SGHTS and CDR2 YDEGEE. The CDR3 extends over 14 amino acids. Trimming stripped 4 bases from V and 2 bases from J, with 7 bases between. This CDR3 reads CASSGSPGANVLTF. For the CDR3, the DNA is TGTGCCAGCAGCGGGTCCCCTGGGGCCAACGTCCTGACTTTC.

This clonotype was counted at least ten times. This sequence joins TRBV20-1 and TRBJ2-7, with TRBD2 matching over 13 bases. CDR3 length equals 16 residues. V lost 5 bases and J lost 1; bases outside the gene matches: 8. Germline V gene lookup returns CDR1 DFQATT and CDR2 SNEGSKA (reference sequence). Here the CDR3 reads CSAQGLAGTTSYEQYF. Here the CDR3 DNA reads TGCAGTGCTCAGGGACTAGCGGGGACCACTTCCTACGAGCAGTACTTC.

The rearrangement joins TRBV27 to TRBJ2-3; 8 bases map to TRBD1. Germline V gene sequence: CDR1 MNHEY, CDR2 SMNVEV (reference sequence). Unmatched junction bases numbered 7, after V lost 5 bases and J lost 0 bases. This CDR3 has 16 amino acids. DNA for the CDR3: TGTGCCAGCAGTCCACCCGGACAGGGCAGCACAGATACGCAGTATTTT. Protein sequence: CASSPPGQGSTDTQYF.

This clonotype showed up just a few times. The chain is built from TRBV9 and TRBJ2-6; D remains ambiguous. The V and J ends lost 4 bases and 2 bases respectively, with 16 bases between them. Germline assignment: CDR1 SGDLS and CDR2 YYNGEE. This CDR3 comprises 17 residues. The CDR3 region has the DNA TGTGCCAGCAGCCCGCAGACGTCTCTGACTGGGGCCAACGTCCTGACTTTC. Translating it yields CASSPQTSLTGANVLTF.

The rearrangement joins TRBV7-9 to TRBJ2-1; perhaps TRBD2 as D (5 bases). The germline CDR1 and CDR2 sequences are SEHNR and FQNEAQ (reference sequence). V was pared by 5 bases and J by 7 bases, with 12 bases between. This CDR3 contains 13 residues. CDR3 DNA: TGTGCCAGCAGCCCACCACGGAGGAATGAGCAGTTCTTC. This translates into CASSPPRRNEQFF.

This clonotype appeared a few times. This chain joins TRBV27 and TRBJ2-6; 7 bases are shared with TRBD2. The CDR3 totals 15 residues. Germline CDR1 is MNHEY and CDR2 is SMNVEV (reference sequence). With 6 bases clipped from V and 0 bases from J, the junction kept 2 bases outside the gene matches. CDR3 region: CASRGRGSGANVLTF. CDR3 nucleotide sequence: TGTGCCAGCAGAGGGAGGGGCTCTGGGGCCAACGTCCTGACTTTC.

CDR3 in DNA: TGTGCCAGCAGCCTCCTCGGGACAGGGAACACCATATATTTT. Protein product: CASSLLGTGNTIYF. The chain joins TRBV4-2 to TRBJ1-3; 9 bases agree with TRBD1. J lost 7 bases, V lost 4 bases, and 5 bases had no gene match. This CDR3 has 14 residues. In germline, CDR1 is LGHNA, CDR2 YNFKEQ.

V gene TRBV12-3 or TRBV12-4 combines with J gene TRBJ2-7, with TRBD1 matching over 9 bases. The CDR3 has 15 amino acids. J lost 6 bases, V lost 5 bases, and 11 bases had no gene match. DNA for the CDR3: TGTGCCAGCAGTCTGCCGGGACAGGGAATTGTCGAGCAGTACTTC. It specifies CASSLPGQGIVEQYF.

The chain recombines TRBV5-5 with TRBJ1-5; D is ambiguous. This CDR3 contains 14 residues. The ends were cut back, 5 bases at V and 4 bases at J, with 13 bases in the middle. Germline V lookup: CDR1 SGHKS, CDR2 YYEKEE (reference sequence). CDR3 protein: CASRPGLRNQPQHF. The CDR3 region has the DNA TGTGCCAGCAGACCTGGACTCCGGAATCAGCCCCAGCATTTT.

V and J are TRBV5-1 and TRBJ2-3, with 10 bases fitting TRBD1. The germline V gene has CDR1 SGHRS and CDR2 YFSETQ. J lost 1 base, V lost 3 bases, and 8 bases had no gene match. The CDR3 consists of 17 residues. In DNA, the CDR3 is TGCGCCAGCAGCTCTTCAGGACAGGGGGTTCGCACAGATACGCAGTATTTT. Translation: CASSSSGQGVRTDTQYF.

The chain links TRBV19 to TRBJ1-1; no reliable D call. V was cut by 2 bases and J by 1 base, with 5 bases left in between. The CDR3 is 13 amino acids. CDR1 is LNHDA, CDR2 SQIVND, per germline (reference sequence). The CDR3 DNA is TGTGCCAGTAGTATACGGGGGAACACTGAAGCTTTCTTT. Amino acid sequence: CASSIRGNTEAFF.

The rearrangement joins TRBV7-2 to TRBJ1-1; D is unclear. CDR3 size: 16 residues. V lost 1 base and J lost 0, with 12 bases in between. Germline V gene data show CDR1 as SGHTA and CDR2 as FQGNSA. CDR3 amino acids: CASSLETASMNTEAFF. The CDR3 DNA reads as TGTGCCAGCAGCTTAGAAACAGCCAGCATGAACACTGAAGCTTTCTTT. Full variable domain (outside the CDR3, taken from reference TRBV7-2 and TRBJ1-1): GAGVSQSPSNKVTEKGKDVELRCDPISGHTALYWYRQSLGQGLEFLIYFQGNSAPDKSGLPSDRFSAERTGGSVSTLTIQRTQQEDSAVYLCASSLETASMNTEAFFGQGTRLTVV.

The chain recombines TRBV12-3 or TRBV12-4 with TRBJ2-1; unclear D gene. Trimming pared 2 bases from V and 4 bases from J, leaving 9 bases between. The CDR3 consists of 14 residues. As DNA, the CDR3 is TGTGCCAGCAGTTTACGAGGTACTTACAATGAGCAGTTCTTC. It encodes CASSLRGTYNEQFF.

The chain couples TRBV20-1 to TRBJ2-3, with D possibly called TRBD1 or TRBD2 (6 bases each). V lost 3 bases and J 5 bases, leaving 18 bases between the germline ends. The CDR3 totals 15 residues. The germline CDR1 and CDR2 sequences are DFQATT and SNEGSKA (reference sequence). The DNA of the CDR3 is TGCAGTGCTAGCAACCCCGGGGGCATGTTAGATACGCAGTATTTT. This sequence encodes CSASNPGGMLDTQYF.

The chain employs TRBV5-1 and TRBJ2-7; D may correspond to TRBD1 or TRBD2 (5 bases each). Per germline, CDR1 SGHRS and CDR2 YFSETQ. The CDR3 is 15 amino acids. Trimming cost V 4 bases and J 3 bases, with 17 bases left between them. The CDR3 bases are TGCGCCAGCAGCACCGGGACGTTAGAATTCTACGAGCAGTACTTC. Protein: CASSTGTLEFYEQYF.